This T cell receptor (beta chain) appears in the sequencing data of a study of blood T cell repertoires in COVID-19. Only in-frame clones appear in the TCRdb table, and some are missing; sequencing was by immunoSEQ multiplex PCR. The sample gives hundreds of thousands of clones, approximately 83% of which show up once; under 3.5% is in the top ten. V was shortened by 2 bases and J by 3 bases, with 10 bases between the two germline ends. Looked up from germline, CDR1 is KGHSH and CDR2 is LQKENI. The CDR3 is 14 residues long. Participants had their cohort set by participant-reported clinical history. This TCR came from a woman in her sixties who had recovered from COVID-19. The sample comprised PBMCs or T cells enriched from blood (not recorded which). This chain links TRBV18 with TRBJ1-1, with D maybe TRBD1 (6 bases). Here the CDR3 DNA reads TGTGCCAGCTCACCAGTTACAGGGCACACTGAAGCTTTCTTT. Its translation: CASSPVTGHTEAFF. Drawing the rest from reference TRBV18 and TRBJ1-1, the complete variable domain is NAGVMQNPRHLVRRRGQEARLRCSPMKGHSHVYWYRQLPEEGLKFMVYLQKENIIDESGMPKERFSAEFPKEGPSILRIQQVVRGDSAAYFCASSPVTGHTEAFFGQGTRLTVV.